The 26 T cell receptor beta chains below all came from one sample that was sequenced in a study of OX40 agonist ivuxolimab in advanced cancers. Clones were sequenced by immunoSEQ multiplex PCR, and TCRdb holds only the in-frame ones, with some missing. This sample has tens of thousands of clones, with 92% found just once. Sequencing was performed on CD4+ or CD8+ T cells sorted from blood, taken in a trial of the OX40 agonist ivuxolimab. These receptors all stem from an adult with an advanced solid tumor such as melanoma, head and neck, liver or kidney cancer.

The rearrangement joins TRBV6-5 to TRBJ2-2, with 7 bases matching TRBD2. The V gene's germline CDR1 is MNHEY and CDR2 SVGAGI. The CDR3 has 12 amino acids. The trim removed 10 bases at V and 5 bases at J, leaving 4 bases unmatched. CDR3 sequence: CATRGGTGELFF. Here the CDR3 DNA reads TGTGCCACCCGCGGGGGTACCGGGGAGCTGTTTTTT.

CDR3 bases: TGTGCCAGTAGTGACTCTGGAAACACCATATATTTT. It codes for CASSDSGNTIYF. This chain uses TRBV19 with TRBJ1-3, with D hard to call. The CDR3 sequence is 12 residues long. Germline assignment: CDR1 LNHDA and CDR2 SQIVND (reference sequence). Trimming removed 5 bases at V and 0 bases at J, with 2 bases between. Full variable domain (outside the CDR3, taken from reference TRBV19 and TRBJ1-3): DGGITQSPKYLFRKEGQNVTLSCEQNLNHDAMYWYRQDPGQGLRLIYYSQIVNDFQKGDIAEGYSVSREKKESFPLTVTSAQKNPTAFYLCASSDSGNTIYFGEGSWLTVV.

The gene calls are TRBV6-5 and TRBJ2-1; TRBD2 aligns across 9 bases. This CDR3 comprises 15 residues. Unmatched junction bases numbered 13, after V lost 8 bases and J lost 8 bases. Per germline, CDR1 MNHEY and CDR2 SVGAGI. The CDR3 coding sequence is TGTGCCAGCCGCCCTGCGGGAGGGCCTATATATGAGCAGTTCTTC. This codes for CASRPAGGPIYEQFF.

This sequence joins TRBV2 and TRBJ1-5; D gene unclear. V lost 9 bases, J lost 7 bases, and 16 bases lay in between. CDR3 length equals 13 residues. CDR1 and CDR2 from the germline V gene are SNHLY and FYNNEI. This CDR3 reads CASNRLVWQPQHF. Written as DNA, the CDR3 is TGTGCCAGTAATAGGCTTGTGTGGCAGCCCCAGCATTTT.

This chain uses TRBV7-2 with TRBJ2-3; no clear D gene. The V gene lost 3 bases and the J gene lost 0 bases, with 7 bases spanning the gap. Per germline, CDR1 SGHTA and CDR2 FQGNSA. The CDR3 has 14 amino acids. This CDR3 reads CASSLRRSTDTQYF. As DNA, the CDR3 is TGTGCCAGCAGCTTGAGACGGAGCACAGATACGCAGTATTTT. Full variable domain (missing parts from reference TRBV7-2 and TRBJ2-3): GAGVSQSPSNKVTEKGKDVELRCDPISGHTALYWYRQSLGQGLEFLIYFQGNSAPDKSGLPSDRFSAERTGGSVSTLTIQRTQQEDSAVYLCASSLRRSTDTQYFGPGTRLTVL.

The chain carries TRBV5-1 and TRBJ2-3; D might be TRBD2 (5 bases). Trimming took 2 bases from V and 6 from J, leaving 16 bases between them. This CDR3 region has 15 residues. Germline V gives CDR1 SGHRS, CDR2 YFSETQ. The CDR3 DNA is TGCGCCAGCAGCTTTGAAGGAGGTGATGATGATACGCAGTATTTT. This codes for CASSFEGGDDDTQYF.

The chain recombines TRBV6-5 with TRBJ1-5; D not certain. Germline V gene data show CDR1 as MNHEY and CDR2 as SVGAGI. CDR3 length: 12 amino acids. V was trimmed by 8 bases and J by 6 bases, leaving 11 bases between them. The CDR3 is CASAPTGQPQHF. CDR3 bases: TGTGCCAGCGCCCCAACCGGTCAGCCCCAGCATTTT.

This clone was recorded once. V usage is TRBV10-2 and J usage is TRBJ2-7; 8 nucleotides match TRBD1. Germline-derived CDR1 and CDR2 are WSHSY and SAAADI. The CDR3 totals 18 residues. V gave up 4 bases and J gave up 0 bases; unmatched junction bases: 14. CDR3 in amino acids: CASSVDRGALLSSYEQYF. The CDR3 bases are TGCGCCAGCAGTGTAGACAGGGGAGCCCTCCTCAGCTCCTACGAGCAGTACTTC.

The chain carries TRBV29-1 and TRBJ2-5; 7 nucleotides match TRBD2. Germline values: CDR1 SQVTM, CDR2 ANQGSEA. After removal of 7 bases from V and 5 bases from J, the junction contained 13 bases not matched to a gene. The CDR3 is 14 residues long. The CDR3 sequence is CSGTGTTNWETQYF. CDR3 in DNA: TGCAGCGGTACCGGGACTACGAATTGGGAGACCCAGTACTTC.

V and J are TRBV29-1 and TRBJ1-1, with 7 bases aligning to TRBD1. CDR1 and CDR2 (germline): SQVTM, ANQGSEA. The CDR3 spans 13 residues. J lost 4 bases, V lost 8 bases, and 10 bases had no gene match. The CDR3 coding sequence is TGCAGCACTAATAGACAGGGTGGCACTGAAGCTTTCTTT. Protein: CSTNRQGGTEAFF.

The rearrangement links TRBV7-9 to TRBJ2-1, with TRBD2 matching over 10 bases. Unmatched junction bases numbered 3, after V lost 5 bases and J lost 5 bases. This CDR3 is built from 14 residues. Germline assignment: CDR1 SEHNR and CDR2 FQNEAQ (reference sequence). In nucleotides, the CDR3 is TGTGCCAGCAGCCGGACTAGCGGAAACAATGAGCAGTTCTTC. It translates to CASSRTSGNNEQFF.

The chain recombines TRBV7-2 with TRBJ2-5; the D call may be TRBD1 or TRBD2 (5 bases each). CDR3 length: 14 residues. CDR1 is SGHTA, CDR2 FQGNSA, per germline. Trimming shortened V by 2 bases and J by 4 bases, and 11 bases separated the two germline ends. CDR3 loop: CASSLFGGVETQYF. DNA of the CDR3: TGTGCCAGCAGCTTATTTGGGGGAGTAGAGACCCAGTACTTC.

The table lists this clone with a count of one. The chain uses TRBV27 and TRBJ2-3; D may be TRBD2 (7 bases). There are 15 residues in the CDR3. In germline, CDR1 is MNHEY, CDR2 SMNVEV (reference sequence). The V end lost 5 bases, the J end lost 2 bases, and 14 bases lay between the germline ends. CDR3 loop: CASSGAGASTDTQYF. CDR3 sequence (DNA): TGTGCCAGCAGTGGCGCGGGGGCCTCCACAGATACGCAGTATTTT.

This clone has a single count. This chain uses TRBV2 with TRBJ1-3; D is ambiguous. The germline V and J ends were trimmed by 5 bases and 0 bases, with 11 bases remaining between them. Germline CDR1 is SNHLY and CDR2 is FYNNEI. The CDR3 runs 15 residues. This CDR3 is CASSRQVSSGNTIYF. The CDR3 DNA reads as TGTGCCAGCAGTCGACAAGTAAGCTCTGGAAACACCATATATTTT.

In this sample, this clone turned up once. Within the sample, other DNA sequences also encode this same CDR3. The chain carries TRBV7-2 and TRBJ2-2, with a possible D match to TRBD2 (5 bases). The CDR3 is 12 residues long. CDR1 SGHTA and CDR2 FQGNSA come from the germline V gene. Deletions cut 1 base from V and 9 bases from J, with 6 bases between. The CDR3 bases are TGTGCCAGCAGCTTAGTAGCGCGGGAGCTGTTTTTT. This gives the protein CASSLVARELFF. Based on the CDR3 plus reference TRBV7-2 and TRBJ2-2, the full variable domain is GAGVSQSPSNKVTEKGKDVELRCDPISGHTALYWYRQSLGQGLEFLIYFQGNSAPDKSGLPSDRFSAERTGGSVSTLTIQRTQQEDSAVYLCASSLVARELFFGEGSRLTVL.

CDR3 sequence: CASRKALSSYEQYF. In nucleotides, the CDR3 is TGTGCCAGCAGGAAAGCCCTAAGCTCCTACGAGCAGTACTTC. The genes are TRBV6-5 and TRBJ2-7; D is uncertain. The CDR3 runs to 14 residues. CDR1 and CDR2 from the germline V gene are MNHEY and SVGAGI. The V end was cut by 6 bases, the J end by 0 bases, with 12 bases between.

Here the CDR3 DNA reads TGTGCCAGCAGGCGTCCGCTGGGGGATTCACCCCTCCACTTT. This translates into CASRRPLGDSPLHF. The J gene is TRBJ1-6, the V gene TRBV6-5; D may be TRBD1 (5 bases). V was pared by 6 bases and J by 8 bases, with 14 bases between. Germline V gene sequence: CDR1 MNHEY, CDR2 SVGAGI. This CDR3 is 14 amino acids long.

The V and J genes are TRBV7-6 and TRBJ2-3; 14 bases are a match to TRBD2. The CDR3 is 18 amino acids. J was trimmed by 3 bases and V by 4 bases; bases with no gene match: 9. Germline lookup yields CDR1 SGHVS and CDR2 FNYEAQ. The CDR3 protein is CASSSRTSGRMGTDTQYF. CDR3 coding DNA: TGTGCCAGCAGCTCCAGGACTAGCGGGAGGATGGGGACAGATACGCAGTATTTT. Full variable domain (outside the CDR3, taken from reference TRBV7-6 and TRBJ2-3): GAGVSQSPRYKVTKRGQDVALRCDPISGHVSLYWYRQALGQGPEFLTYFNYEAQQDKSGLPNDRFSAERPEGSISTLTIQRTEQRDSAMYRCASSSRTSGRMGTDTQYFGPGTRLTVL.

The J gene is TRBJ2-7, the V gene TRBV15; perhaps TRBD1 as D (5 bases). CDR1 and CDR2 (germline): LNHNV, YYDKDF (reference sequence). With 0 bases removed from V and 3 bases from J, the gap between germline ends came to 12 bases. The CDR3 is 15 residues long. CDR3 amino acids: CATSRDNRILYEQYF. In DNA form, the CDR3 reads TGTGCCACCAGCAGAGATAACAGGATTCTCTACGAGCAGTACTTC.

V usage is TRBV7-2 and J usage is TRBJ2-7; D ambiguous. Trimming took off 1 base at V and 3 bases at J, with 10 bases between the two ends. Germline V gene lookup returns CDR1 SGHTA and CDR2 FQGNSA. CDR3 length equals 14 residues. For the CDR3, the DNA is TGTGCCAGCAGCTTAGAATGGGCGAACTACGAGCAGTACTTC. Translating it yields CASSLEWANYEQYF.

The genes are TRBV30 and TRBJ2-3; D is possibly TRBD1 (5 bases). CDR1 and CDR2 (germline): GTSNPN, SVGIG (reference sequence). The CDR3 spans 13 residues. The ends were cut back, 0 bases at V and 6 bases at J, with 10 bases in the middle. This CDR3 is CAWSVQGLDTQYF. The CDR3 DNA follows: TGTGCCTGGAGTGTGCAGGGATTGGATACGCAGTATTTT.

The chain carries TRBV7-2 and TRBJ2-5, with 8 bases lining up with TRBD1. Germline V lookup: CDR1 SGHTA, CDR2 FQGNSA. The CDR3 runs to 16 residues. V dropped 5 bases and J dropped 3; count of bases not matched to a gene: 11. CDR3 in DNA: TGTGCCAGCAGCAACTCCGGGGGACAGGTCAAAGAGACCCAGTACTTC. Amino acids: CASSNSGGQVKETQYF.

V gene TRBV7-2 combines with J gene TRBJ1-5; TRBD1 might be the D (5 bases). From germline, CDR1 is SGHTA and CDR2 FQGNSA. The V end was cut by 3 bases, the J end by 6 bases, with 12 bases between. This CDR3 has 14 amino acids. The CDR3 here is CASSFGGTGQPQHF. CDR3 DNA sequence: TGTGCCAGCAGCTTTGGTGGGACGGGTCAGCCCCAGCATTTT. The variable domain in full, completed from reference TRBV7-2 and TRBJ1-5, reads GAGVSQSPSNKVTEKGKDVELRCDPISGHTALYWYRQSLGQGLEFLIYFQGNSAPDKSGLPSDRFSAERTGGSVSTLTIQRTQQEDSAVYLCASSFGGTGQPQHFGDGTRLSIL.

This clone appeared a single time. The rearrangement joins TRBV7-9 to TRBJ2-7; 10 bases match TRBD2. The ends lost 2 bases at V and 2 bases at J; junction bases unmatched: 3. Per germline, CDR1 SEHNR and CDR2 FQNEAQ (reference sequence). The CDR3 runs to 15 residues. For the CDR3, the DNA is TGTGCCAGCAGCTTAACTAGCGGGGCTACCTACGAGCAGTACTTC. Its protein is CASSLTSGATYEQYF.

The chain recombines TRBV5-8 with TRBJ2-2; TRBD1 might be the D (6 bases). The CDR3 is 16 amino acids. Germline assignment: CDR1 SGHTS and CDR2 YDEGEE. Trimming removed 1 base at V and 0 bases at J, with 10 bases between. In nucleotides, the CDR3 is TGTGCCAGCAGCTTGCCCAGGGGCACGAACACCGGGGAGCTGTTTTTT. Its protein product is CASSLPRGTNTGELFF.

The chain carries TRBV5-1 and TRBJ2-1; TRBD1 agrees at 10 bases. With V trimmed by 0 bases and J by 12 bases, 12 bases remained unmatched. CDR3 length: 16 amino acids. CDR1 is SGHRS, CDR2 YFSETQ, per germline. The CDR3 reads CASSLASGQGSDGQFF. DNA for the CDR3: TGCGCCAGCAGCTTGGCCTCGGGACAGGGGTCGGATGGGCAGTTCTTC.